Below, 27 T cell receptor beta chains from the same sample are listed, as sequenced in a study of blood T cell repertoires in COVID-19. The data were produced by immunoSEQ multiplex PCR, yet TCRdb's version contains in-frame clones alone and is incomplete. The sample comprises 200,000 to 250,000 clones, roughly nine tenths of which are singletons, and roughly 2.5% rests with the top ten. Specimen: PBMCs or T cells enriched from blood (not recorded which). The receptors originated from a young woman who had recovered from COVID-19.

V and J are TRBV11-2 and TRBJ2-5, with D possibly matching TRBD2 (5 bases). Trimming shortened V by 7 bases and J by 3 bases, and 27 bases separated the two germline ends. The length of the CDR3 is 18 residues. The V gene's germline CDR1 is SGHAT and CDR2 FQNNGV. The CDR3 sequence is CASTSVGRRRGLKETQYF. Written as DNA, the CDR3 is TGTGCCAGCACGTCCGTTGGCCGACGACGCGGGTTAAAAGAGACCCAGTACTTC.

This clone was detected once. The chain is built from TRBV4-3 and TRBJ1-6; TRBD1 matches at 8 bases. V trimming: 0 bases; J trimming: 13 bases; junction bases outside the gene matches: 2. This CDR3 contains 13 residues. Germline V gene data show CDR1 as LGHNA and CDR2 as YSLEER. CDR3 nucleotide sequence: TGCGCCAGCAGCCAAGACCGGGACAGGCCCCTCCACTTT. Its translation is CASSQDRDRPLHF.

V and J are TRBV19 and TRBJ1-1; D call uncertain. This CDR3 comprises 14 residues. Trimming removed 7 bases from V and 0 bases from J, with 12 bases in between. Germline V gene data show CDR1 as LNHDA and CDR2 as SQIVND (reference sequence). The CDR3 here is CASNMGLLNTEAFF. The CDR3 nucleotides are TGTGCCAGTAACATGGGCCTCTTGAACACTGAAGCTTTCTTT.

This chain uses TRBV6-5 with TRBJ1-6; 8 positions match TRBD1. The CDR3 runs 15 residues. V shed 7 bases and J 9 bases; nucleotides not matched to a gene: 11. The germline V gene has CDR1 MNHEY and CDR2 SVGAGI. CDR3 coding DNA: TGTGCCAGCACCCCGGACAGGGTAATAACTTCACCCCTCCACTTT. Translation: CASTPDRVITSPLHF.

V gene TRBV11-1 combines with J gene TRBJ2-7; 7 bases fit TRBD2. CDR3 length: 15 residues. V lost 1 base and J lost 2; bases outside the gene matches: 5. The germline gives CDR1 SGHAT, CDR2 FQDESV (reference sequence). CDR3 residues: CASSLDPAGTYEQYF. The CDR3 region has the DNA TGTGCCAGCAGCTTAGACCCAGCGGGGACCTACGAGCAGTACTTC.

The chain links TRBV7-9 to TRBJ1-2; 7 nucleotides agree with TRBD1. Trimming took 5 bases from V and 8 from J; bases not matched to a gene: 5. This CDR3 region has 12 residues. Germline V gene lookup returns CDR1 SEHNR and CDR2 FQNEAQ (reference sequence). This chain's CDR3 is CASSVDRDGYTF. The CDR3 DNA is TGTGCCAGCAGCGTCGACAGGGACGGCTACACCTTC. Drawing the rest from reference TRBV7-9 and TRBJ1-2, the complete variable domain is DTGVSQNPRHKITKRGQNVTFRCDPISEHNRLYWYRQTLGQGPEFLTYFQNEAQLEKSRLLSDRFSAERPKGSFSTLEIQRTEQGDSAMYLCASSVDRDGYTFGSGTRLTVV.

In its sample, this clone was seen a few times. V usage is TRBV19 and J usage is TRBJ2-1, with 11 positions matching TRBD2. Germline assignment: CDR1 LNHDA and CDR2 SQIVND (reference sequence). V was clipped by 7 bases and J by 2 bases; unmatched bases: 7. The CDR3 loop spans 16 amino acids. The CDR3 reads CASTLAGGLTYNEQFF. The CDR3 bases are TGTGCCAGTACTTTAGCGGGGGGGCTCACCTACAATGAGCAGTTCTTC.

The chain combines TRBV6-5 with TRBJ1-4, with a tentative D call TRBD1 (6 bases). CDR3 size: 16 residues. The germline gives CDR1 MNHEY, CDR2 SVGAGI. Trimming stripped 1 base from V and 0 bases from J, with 9 bases between. As DNA, the CDR3 is TGTGCCAGCAGTTACTTGACAGGCGCAACTAATGAAAAACTGTTTTTT. Amino acid sequence: CASSYLTGATNEKLFF.

This clone was observed once. The chain employs TRBV3-1 (or the pseudogene TRBV3-2) and TRBJ1-6; possible D gene TRBD1, 5 bases. The CDR3 sequence is 14 residues long. With 0 bases removed from V and 10 bases from J, the gap between germline ends came to 10 bases. Germline V gives CDR1 LGHDT, CDR2 YNNKEL (reference sequence). As DNA, the CDR3 is TGTGCCAGCAGCCAAGAAGTGGGGGGATCACCCCTCCACTTT. Translation gives CASSQEVGGSPLHF.

This clone has a count of ten or more. V and J are TRBV3-1 (or the pseudogene TRBV3-2) and TRBJ2-2; D remains ambiguous. The V and J ends lost 0 bases and 4 bases respectively, with 6 bases between them. This CDR3 contains 14 residues. Germline V gene lookup returns CDR1 LGHDT and CDR2 YNNKEL (reference sequence). CDR3 loop: CASSQDIVTGELFF. The CDR3, as DNA: TGTGCCAGCAGCCAAGACATTGTCACCGGGGAGCTGTTTTTT.

The chain joins TRBV18 to TRBJ1-1, with 7 bases lining up with TRBD1. This CDR3 comprises 12 residues. The V segment lost 4 bases and the J segment 8 bases; nucleotides outside the gene matches: 4. Germline V gene sequence: CDR1 KGHSH, CDR2 LQKENI. The CDR3 protein is CASSQRGREAFF. Written as DNA, the CDR3 is TGTGCCAGCTCACAAAGGGGGCGCGAAGCTTTCTTT.

This clone appeared a few times. The V call is TRBV14, the J call TRBJ1-1; no firm D call. The CDR3 totals 13 residues. Deletions cut 5 bases from V and 7 bases from J, with 14 bases between. The germline V gene has CDR1 SGHDN and CDR2 FVKESK. CDR3: CASSDIRGGEAFF. The CDR3 DNA reads as TGTGCCAGCAGCGATATCCGGGGTGGTGAAGCTTTCTTT.

The chain combines TRBV4-3 with TRBJ2-7, with TRBD2 matching 9 bases. The germline CDR1 and CDR2 sequences are LGHNA and YSLEER. J was trimmed by 4 bases and V by 0 bases; bases with no gene match: 7. The CDR3 has 16 amino acids. The CDR3 DNA reads TGCGCCAGCAGCCAAGATTGCGGGGGGGCGCGGTACGAGCAGTACTTC. It specifies CASSQDCGGARYEQYF.

The gene calls are TRBV15 and TRBJ2-3; 14 positions agree with TRBD2. CDR1 and CDR2 from the germline V gene are LNHNV and YYDKDF (reference sequence). The CDR3 spans 18 residues. Trimming at V came to 3 bases and at J to 1 base, leaving 6 bases not matched to a gene. CDR3 protein: CATSRTSGGAVGTDTQYF. The DNA for the CDR3 is TGTGCCACCAGCAGGACTAGCGGGGGGGCGGTGGGCACAGATACGCAGTATTTT.

The V call is TRBV11-2, the J call TRBJ1-1; 7 bases agree with TRBD1. Trimming removed 1 base from V and 7 bases from J; junction bases left unmatched: 3. This CDR3 is 13 amino acids long. CDR1 is SGHAT and CDR2 is FQNNGV in the germline V gene. CDR3 residues: CASSLGQGIEAFF. The DNA for the CDR3 is TGTGCCAGCAGCTTAGGACAGGGTATTGAAGCTTTCTTT.

The gene calls are TRBV5-5 and TRBJ1-2, with D possibly TRBD1 on 6 matching bases. CDR1 and CDR2 (germline): SGHKS, YYEKEE (reference sequence). This CDR3 contains 14 residues. Trimming took 5 bases from V and 2 from J, leaving 13 bases between them. The CDR3 DNA reads as TGTGCCAGCAGTCATTTACAGGGAAACTATGGCTACACCTTC. Its translation is CASSHLQGNYGYTF.

A remark on this clone: At the DNA level, this CDR3 is encoded by other sequences in the same sample as well. The rearrangement uses TRBV9 and TRBJ2-5, with 7 bases lining up with TRBD1. Unmatched junction bases numbered 3, after V lost 0 bases and J lost 4 bases. Germline CDR1 is SGDLS and CDR2 is YYNGEE. The CDR3 consists of 14 residues. The CDR3 is CASSVGGGLETQYF. The CDR3 coding sequence is TGTGCCAGCAGCGTAGGAGGGGGCCTAGAGACCCAGTACTTC.

V usage is TRBV27 and J usage is TRBJ2-1; tentatively, D is TRBD1 (6 bases). This CDR3 is 15 amino acids long. Trimming cost V 3 bases and J 7 bases, with 16 bases left between them. Germline V gene lookup returns CDR1 MNHEY and CDR2 SMNVEV (reference sequence). CDR3 sequence reads: CASSLAQFRGNEQFF. Here the CDR3 DNA reads TGTGCCAGCAGTTTGGCACAATTCAGGGGTAATGAGCAGTTCTTC.

V and J are TRBV19 and TRBJ1-5; maybe TRBD1 (5 bases). The CDR3 is made up of 14 amino acids. Between the trimmed V and J ends, which lost 5 bases and 3 bases, there was a span of 11 bases. Germline assignment: CDR1 LNHDA and CDR2 SQIVND (reference sequence). The CDR3 region is CASSSQTDNQPQHF. CDR3 nucleotides: TGTGCCAGTAGTTCACAGACAGACAATCAGCCCCAGCATTTT. The variable domain in full, completed from reference TRBV19 and TRBJ1-5, reads DGGITQSPKYLFRKEGQNVTLSCEQNLNHDAMYWYRQDPGQGLRLIYYSQIVNDFQKGDIAEGYSVSREKKESFPLTVTSAQKNPTAFYLCASSSQTDNQPQHFGDGTRLSIL.

This chain connects TRBV7-2 to TRBJ2-5, with 8 bases aligning to TRBD1. From germline, CDR1 is SGHTA and CDR2 FQGNSA. There are 15 residues in the CDR3. J was trimmed by 2 bases and V by 3 bases; bases with no gene match: 5. Here the CDR3 reads CASSFDRGEQETQYF. CDR3 nucleotides: TGTGCCAGCAGCTTTGACAGGGGTGAGCAAGAGACCCAGTACTTC. The entire variable domain, with the rest obtained from reference TRBV7-2 and TRBJ2-5, is as follows: GAGVSQSPSNKVTEKGKDVELRCDPISGHTALYWYRQSLGQGLEFLIYFQGNSAPDKSGLPSDRFSAERTGGSVSTLTIQRTQQEDSAVYLCASSFDRGEQETQYFGPGTRLLVL.

The J gene is TRBJ2-7, the V gene TRBV2; 7 bases agree with TRBD1. The J segment lost 3 bases and the V segment lost 4 bases, leaving 3 bases of the junction unmatched. This CDR3 has 13 amino acids. CDR1 is SNHLY, CDR2 FYNNEI, per germline. The CDR3 sequence: CASSADRDYEQYF. DNA of the CDR3: TGTGCCAGCAGTGCCGACAGGGACTACGAGCAGTACTTC.

The chain carries TRBV9 and TRBJ2-4; 10 positions agree with TRBD1. Germline V gene lookup returns CDR1 SGDLS and CDR2 YYNGEE. V trimming: 3 bases; J trimming: 6 bases; junction bases outside the gene matches: 9. CDR3 length equals 16 residues. CDR3 nucleotide sequence: TGTGCCAGCAGCGCCCGGGACAGGGGATTAGGAAACATTCAGTACTTC. This gives the protein CASSARDRGLGNIQYF.

The rearrangement links TRBV6-5 to TRBJ1-2, with TRBD1 matching 8 bases. Germline values: CDR1 MNHEY, CDR2 SVGAGI. The CDR3 covers 15 residues. The V segment lost 7 bases and the J segment 5 bases; nucleotides outside the gene matches: 12. The CDR3 region has the DNA TGTGCCAGCACCACTGGACAGGGAAGTTTTTATGGCTACACCTTC. The encoded protein is CASTTGQGSFYGYTF.

V is TRBV28 and J is TRBJ1-2; 9 bases line up with TRBD1. The CDR3 has 14 amino acids. Germline CDR1 MDHEN, CDR2 SYDVKM. V lost 5 bases and J lost 2; bases outside the gene matches: 3. CDR3 region: CASSPGQGNYGYTF. In nucleotides, the CDR3 is TGTGCCAGCAGTCCGGGACAGGGAAACTATGGCTACACCTTC.

The V gene is TRBV18, the J gene TRBJ1-1; no reliable D call. Per the germline V gene, CDR1 is KGHSH and CDR2 is LQKENI. The CDR3 length is 17 residues. The V end lost 3 bases, the J end lost 2 bases, and 19 bases lay between the germline ends. The CDR3 DNA reads TGTGCCAGCTCACCTTATAAACTAAAGACCTTAAACACTGAAGCTTTCTTT. As protein: CASSPYKLKTLNTEAFF. Complete variable domain (other parts from reference TRBV18 and TRBJ1-1): NAGVMQNPRHLVRRRGQEARLRCSPMKGHSHVYWYRQLPEEGLKFMVYLQKENIIDESGMPKERFSAEFPKEGPSILRIQQVVRGDSAAYFCASSPYKLKTLNTEAFFGQGTRLTVV.

This clone was picked up one time. The chain employs TRBV4-1 and TRBJ2-1, with 8 nucleotides matching TRBD2. The J segment lost 5 bases and the V segment lost 0 bases, leaving 6 bases of the junction unmatched. Per germline, CDR1 MGHRA and CDR2 YSYEKL. There are 16 residues in the CDR3. The CDR3 DNA sequence: TGCGCCAGCAGCCAAGATCACGGGGGGGCCCACAATGAGCAGTTCTTC. As protein: CASSQDHGGAHNEQFF.

The genes are TRBV21-1 and TRBJ2-3; the table gives TRBD2 as D, unverified against the DNA. TRBV21-1 is given as a pseudogene. This CDR3 contains 12 residues. For the CDR3, the DNA is TGTGCCAGCAGCAAACTAGCGCCCGCGCAGTATTTT. Translation: CASSKLAPAQYF.